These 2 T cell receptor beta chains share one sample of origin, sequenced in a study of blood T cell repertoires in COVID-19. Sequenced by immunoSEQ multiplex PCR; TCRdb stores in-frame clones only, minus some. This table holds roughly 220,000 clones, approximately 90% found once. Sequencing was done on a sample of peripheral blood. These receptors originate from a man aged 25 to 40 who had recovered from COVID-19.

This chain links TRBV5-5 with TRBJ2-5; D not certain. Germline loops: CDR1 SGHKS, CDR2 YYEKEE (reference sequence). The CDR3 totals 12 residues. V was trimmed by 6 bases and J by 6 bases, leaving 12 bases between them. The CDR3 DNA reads TGTGCCAGCACCACCACTGAAAAGACCCAGTACTTC. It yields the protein CASTTTEKTQYF.

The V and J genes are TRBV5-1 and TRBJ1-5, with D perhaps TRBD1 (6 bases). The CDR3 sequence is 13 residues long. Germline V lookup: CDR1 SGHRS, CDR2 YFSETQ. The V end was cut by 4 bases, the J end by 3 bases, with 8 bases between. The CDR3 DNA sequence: TGCGCCAGCAGCACAGGGCCCAATCAGCCCCAGCATTTT. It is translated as CASSTGPNQPQHF.